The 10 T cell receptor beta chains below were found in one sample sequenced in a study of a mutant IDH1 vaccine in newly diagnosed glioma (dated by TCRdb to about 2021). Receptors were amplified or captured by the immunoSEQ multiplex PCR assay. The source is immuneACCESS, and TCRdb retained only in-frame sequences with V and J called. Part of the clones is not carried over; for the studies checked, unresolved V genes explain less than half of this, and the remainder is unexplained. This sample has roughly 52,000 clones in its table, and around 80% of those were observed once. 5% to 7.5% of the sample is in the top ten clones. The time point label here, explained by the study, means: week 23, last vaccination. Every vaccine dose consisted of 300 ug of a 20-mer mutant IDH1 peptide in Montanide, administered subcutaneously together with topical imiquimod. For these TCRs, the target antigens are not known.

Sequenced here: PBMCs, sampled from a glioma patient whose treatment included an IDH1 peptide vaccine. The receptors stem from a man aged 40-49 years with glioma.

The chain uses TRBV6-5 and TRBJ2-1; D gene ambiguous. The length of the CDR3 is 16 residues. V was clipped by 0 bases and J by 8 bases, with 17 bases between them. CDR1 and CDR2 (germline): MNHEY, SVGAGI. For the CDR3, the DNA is TGTGCCAGCAGTTACTCTCCGGGCTCTCCCCCGGATGAGCAGTTCTTC. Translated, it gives CASSYSPGSPPDEQFF.

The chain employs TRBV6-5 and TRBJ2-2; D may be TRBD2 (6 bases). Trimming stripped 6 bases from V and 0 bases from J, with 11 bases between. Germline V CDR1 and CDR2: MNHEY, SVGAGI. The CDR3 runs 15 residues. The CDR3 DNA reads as TGTGCCAGCAGGAACGGGGGACCGAACACCGGGGAGCTGTTTTTT. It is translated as CASRNGGPNTGELFF.

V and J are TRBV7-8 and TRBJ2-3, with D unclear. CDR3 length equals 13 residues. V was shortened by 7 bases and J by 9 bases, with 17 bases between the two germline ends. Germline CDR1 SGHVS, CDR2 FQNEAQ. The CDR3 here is CASKPPGVETQYF. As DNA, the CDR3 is TGTGCCAGCAAGCCCCCCGGCGTTGAGACGCAGTATTTT.

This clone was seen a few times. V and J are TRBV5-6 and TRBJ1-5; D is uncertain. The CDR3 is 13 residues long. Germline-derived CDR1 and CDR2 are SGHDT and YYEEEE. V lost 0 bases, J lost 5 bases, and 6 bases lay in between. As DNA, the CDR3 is TGTGCCAGCAGCTTGGGACCCCATCAGCCCCAGCATTTT. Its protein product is CASSLGPHQPQHF.

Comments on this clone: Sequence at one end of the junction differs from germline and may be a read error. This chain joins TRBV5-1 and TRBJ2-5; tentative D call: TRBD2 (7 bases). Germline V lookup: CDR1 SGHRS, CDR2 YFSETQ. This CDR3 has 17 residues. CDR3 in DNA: TGCGCCAGCAGTTTGGGTCCCGGCGGGGGCGCTGGGGGGACCCAGTACTTC. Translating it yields CASSLGPGGGAGGTQYF.

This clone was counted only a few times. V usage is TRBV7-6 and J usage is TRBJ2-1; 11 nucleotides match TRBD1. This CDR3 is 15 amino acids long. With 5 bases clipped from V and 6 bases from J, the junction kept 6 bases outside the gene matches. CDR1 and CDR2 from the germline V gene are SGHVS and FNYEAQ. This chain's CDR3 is CASSDTGTGGNEQFF. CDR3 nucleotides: TGTGCCAGCAGCGACACCGGGACAGGGGGCAATGAGCAGTTCTTC.

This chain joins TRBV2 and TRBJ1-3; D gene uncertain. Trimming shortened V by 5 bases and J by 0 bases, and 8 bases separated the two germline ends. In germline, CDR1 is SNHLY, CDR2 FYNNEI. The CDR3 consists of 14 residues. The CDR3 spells CASSPGYSGNTIYF. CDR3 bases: TGTGCCAGCAGTCCTGGTTACTCTGGAAACACCATATATTTT.

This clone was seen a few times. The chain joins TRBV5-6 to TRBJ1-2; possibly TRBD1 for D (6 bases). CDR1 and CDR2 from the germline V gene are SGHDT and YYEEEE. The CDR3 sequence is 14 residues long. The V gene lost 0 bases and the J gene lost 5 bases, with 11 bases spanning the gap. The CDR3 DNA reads TGTGCCAGCAGCTTGGTCCAGGGGAATTATGGCTACACCTTC. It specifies CASSLVQGNYGYTF.

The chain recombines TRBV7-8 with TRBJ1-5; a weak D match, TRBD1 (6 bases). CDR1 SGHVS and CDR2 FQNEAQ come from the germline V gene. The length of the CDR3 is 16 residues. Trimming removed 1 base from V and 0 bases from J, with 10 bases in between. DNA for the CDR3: TGTGCCAGCAGCTTAGTGGGGGGCGGTAGCAATCAGCCCCAGCATTTT. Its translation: CASSLVGGGSNQPQHF.

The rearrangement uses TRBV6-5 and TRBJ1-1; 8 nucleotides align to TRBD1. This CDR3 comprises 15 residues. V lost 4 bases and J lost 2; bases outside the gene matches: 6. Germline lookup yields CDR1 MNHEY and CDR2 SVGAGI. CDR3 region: CASSSPGQVNTEAFF. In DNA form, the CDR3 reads TGTGCCAGCAGTTCACCGGGACAGGTAAACACTGAAGCTTTCTTT.